The 10 T cell receptor beta chains below all came from one sample that was sequenced in a study of identical twins. One entry per CDR3 protein, called by TCRdb with MiXCR from the 5' RACE reads. The sample comprises about 340,000 distinct CDR3 sequences, approximately 9.1% of which are singletons, and 8% to 9.5% rests with the top ten. Sequencing was carried out using naive T cells sorted from blood. All receptors come from a woman between 50 and 59 years old in good health.

This clonotype was seen a few times. The J gene is TRBJ2-5, the V gene TRBV5-5; 7 bases align to TRBD1. The V gene's germline CDR1 is SGHKS and CDR2 YYEKEE (reference sequence). The CDR3 totals 16 residues. V lost 1 base and J lost 4; bases outside the gene matches: 10. The CDR3 DNA is TGTGCCAGCAGCTTGTCCCAGGGGGAATACCCAGAGACCCAGTACTTC. It encodes CASSLSQGEYPETQYF. Filled out from reference TRBV5-5 and TRBJ2-5, the complete variable domain reads DAGVTQSPTHLIKTRGQQVTLRCSPISGHKSVSWYQQVLGQGPQFIFQYYEKEERGRGNFPDRFSARQFPNYSSELNVNALLLGDSALYLCASSLSQGEYPETQYFGPGTRLLVL.

This clonotype has ten or more counts. The V gene is TRBV23-1, the J gene TRBJ1-2; D gene uncertain. TRBV23-1 is filed as an ORF, its function uncertain. The CDR3 length is 15 residues. V was shortened by 11 bases and J by 1 base, with 20 bases between the two germline ends. DNA for the CDR3: TGCGCCTTTCCCCCCGGGAAGTTTCTTAACTATGGCTACACCTTC. Its translation: CAFPPGKFLNYGYTF.

The V and J genes are TRBV12-3 or TRBV12-4 and TRBJ2-1; weak D call: TRBD1 (5 bases). V lost 2 bases and J lost 8, with 19 bases in between. The CDR3 is 16 residues long. The CDR3 DNA reads TGTGCCAGCAGTTTATACAGGACGGGTGGTGGGCATGAGCAGTTCTTC. Amino acid sequence: CASSLYRTGGGHEQFF.

The chain links TRBV4-1 to TRBJ2-5, with D unclear. Germline lookup yields CDR1 MGHRA and CDR2 YSYEKL. Between the trimmed V and J ends, which lost 1 base and 5 bases, there was a span of 8 bases. The CDR3 length is 13 residues. The CDR3 region has the DNA TGCGCCAGCAGCCAAGGGGTGGTGGAGACCCAGTACTTC. Residues: CASSQGVVETQYF.

The J gene is TRBJ2-7, the V gene TRBV7-9; the D gene could be TRBD1 or TRBD2 (5 bases each). CDR1 is SEHNR and CDR2 is FQNEAQ in the germline V gene (reference sequence). The CDR3 sequence is 15 residues long. Trimming left V 6 bases short and J 2 bases short, with 17 bases between. CDR3: CASSRLGDPPYEQYF. The CDR3 coding sequence is TGTGCCAGCAGTCGGCTGGGGGACCCGCCCTACGAGCAGTACTTC.

As DNA, the CDR3 is TGCGCCAGCAGCCGGACCGTAGCGGGAGGATCGGTTACAGATACGCAGTATTTT. Translation: CASSRTVAGGSVTDTQYF. The chain is built from TRBV5-1 and TRBJ2-3; 10 nucleotides agree with TRBD2. CDR3 length equals 18 residues. The germline V gene has CDR1 SGHRS and CDR2 YFSETQ. J was trimmed by 3 bases and V by 4 bases; bases with no gene match: 14.

The rearrangement joins TRBV3-1 to TRBJ2-4; 8 bases line up with TRBD2. From germline, CDR1 is LGHDT and CDR2 YNNKEL (reference sequence). Trimming took 5 bases from V and 6 from J; bases not matched to a gene: 12. The CDR3 runs 16 residues. CDR3 coding DNA: TGTGCCAGCAGCTTAGTGGGGAGCGGGAGTGGAAACATTCAGTACTTC. Translation: CASSLVGSGSGNIQYF.

This clonotype has a count of ten or more. The chain uses TRBV29-1 and TRBJ2-5; 8 bases map to TRBD1. Germline V CDR1 and CDR2: SQVTM, ANQGSEA. The V and J ends lost 7 bases and 3 bases, in that order; junction bases with no gene match: 10. The CDR3 spans 14 residues. For the CDR3, the DNA is TGCAGCGCTCCCCGGACAGGGAGTAAAGAGACCCAGTACTTC. It codes for CSAPRTGSKETQYF.

This clonotype was seen many times. The chain employs TRBV9 and TRBJ2-4, with TRBD1 identical over 8 bases. The CDR3 runs to 14 residues. In germline, CDR1 is SGDLS, CDR2 YYNGEE. Trimming at V came to 3 bases and at J to 4 bases, leaving 3 bases not matched to a gene. The CDR3, as DNA: TGTGCCAGCAGCGAGGACAGGGCGAAAAACATTCAGTACTTC. Translating it yields CASSEDRAKNIQYF.

This clonotype was picked up many times. The V call is TRBV6-4, the J call TRBJ2-2; 7 bases map to TRBD1. This CDR3 is 15 amino acids long. Germline CDR1 is MRHNA and CDR2 is SNTAGT. The trim removed 8 bases at V and 0 bases at J, leaving 6 bases unmatched. CDR3 amino acids: CASRDSVSNTGELFF. CDR3 DNA sequence: TGTGCCAGCCGGGACAGCGTCTCGAACACCGGGGAGCTGTTTTTT.